This note documents a single TCR beta chain sequence. Its antigen is not yet known. Base qualities are not provided; no much larger clone lies one nucleotide away. The sample comes from a study of CD8+ T cells in alopecia areata listed by TCRdb under 2018. Background on the whole study: Treated patients were enrolled in an open-label pilot trial of oral tofacitinib at 5 to 10 mg twice daily for moderate-to-severe alopecia areata. Scalp clonality was compared across normal scalp (n=4), patchy alopecia areata scalp (n=8), and alopecia totalis/universalis scalp (n=8). High-throughput TCRbeta sequencing was used to examine T cell clonal expansion in alopecia areata in both the C3H/HeJ mouse model and human patients. Biopsies were taken from tofacitinib-treated patients at baseline and at 4 and 24 weeks of treatment, and a later scalp biopsy was taken in several of the tofacitinib-treated patients. Tofacitinib was administered for 6 to 18 months, and 6 months of follow-up off drug were then conducted to assess delayed response and recurrence. RNA was obtained with the PAXgene miRNA kit for fixed scalp, the miRNeasy kit for PBMCs, and the RNeasy kit for mouse skin. On the human side, TCRbeta sequencing was run on scalp tissue and on sorted CD4+ and CD8+ peripheral blood T cells from healthy controls and from alopecia areata patients with either patchy or totalis/universalis disease. TCRbeta CDR3 regions were amplified by immunoSEQ multiplex PCR with 35 Vbeta forward and 13 Jbeta reverse primers. The SALT score, which quantifies the percentage of affected scalp surface area, was used to measure disease severity in treated patients.

The time point label corresponds to: approximately 4 weeks on oral tofacitinib. Sample treatment or condition, as interpreted from the label and publication: oral pan-JAK inhibitor, 5-10 mg twice daily. Peripheral blood and lesional scalp punch biopsies were obtained from patients with alopecia areata. After PBMCs were isolated by density centrifugation and stained for CD3, CD4 and CD8, a FACSAria was used to sort CD4+ and CD8+ T cells. The library relied on the immunoSEQ multiplex PCR assay. For TCR sequencing, RNA was extracted from every sample and reverse transcribed into cDNA to serve as template. First-strand cDNA was synthesized with SuperScript III using a 2:1 mix of oligo-dT and random hexamers. A synthetic immune receptor repertoire was used to measure amplification bias, and any remaining bias was corrected computationally. Under the source paper's analysis protocol: Raw reads were preprocessed to remove errors, and CDR3 was defined according to IMGT conventions as the region from the conserved cysteine to phenylalanine. Clonality was computed as 1 minus the Shannon entropy, with the entropy normalized by log2 of the number of productive unique TCRs. Whether scalp clones were CD4 or CD8 was inferred by matching scalp TCRbeta sequences against CD4 and CD8 repertoires sorted from blood. In TCRdb, the immuneACCESS table is reduced to in-frame sequences with V and J assigned. These tables do not hold every clone; where another copy was compared, an unresolved V gene accounts for under half, and the others remain unexplained. Clone size and V and J calls were adopted from that table, with D and trimming inferred from the DNA. The sample yields 120,000 or so clones; over 60% were counted once. The ten largest clonotypes hold approximately 5.1% of the sample.

The full study reports these points: Tofacitinib significantly decreased scalp clonality and the number of expanded CD8+ clones among the top 100 scalp clones. Unlike mouse skin, which is dominated by gammadelta T cells, normal human skin has resident alphabeta T cells that are also sequenced, and this complicates analysis of the scalp TCR repertoire. Compared with mice, TCR sequences shared between patients were less clear, possibly partly because of HLA diversity across the patient population. Lesional scalp, especially in alopecia totalis/universalis, showed higher clonality and more expanded CD8+ clones than normal scalp, suggesting antigenic drive. Many expanded lesional clones were found to persist in scalp and blood during tofacitinib treatment, and relapse after treatment cessation may be partly explained by this persistence. Because the treated cohort was small and had only one nonresponder, larger studies are needed to examine links between baseline CD8+ expansion and response.

For CDR1 and CDR2, the germline V gene (reference sequence) lists MNHEY and SMNVEV. From the cysteine through the phenylalanine, the CDR3 covers 13 amino acids. Only CDR3 DNA is held: 39 bases, read in frame from base 1. V is reduced by 5 bases and J by 8 bases, leaving a spacing of 13 bases between them. This clonotype was obtained from a human donor with alopecia areata. The sequences come from CD4+ T cells sorted from blood, collected at week 4, from a patient treated with tofacitinib. In this chain, TRBV27 is recombined with TRBJ2-1; TRBD1 is possibly the D segment (7 matching bases). The CDR3 amino acid sequence is: CASSRQGGDEQFF. The nucleotide sequence reads as follows: TGTGCCAGCAGTAGACAGGGAGGCGATGAGCAGTTCTTC.